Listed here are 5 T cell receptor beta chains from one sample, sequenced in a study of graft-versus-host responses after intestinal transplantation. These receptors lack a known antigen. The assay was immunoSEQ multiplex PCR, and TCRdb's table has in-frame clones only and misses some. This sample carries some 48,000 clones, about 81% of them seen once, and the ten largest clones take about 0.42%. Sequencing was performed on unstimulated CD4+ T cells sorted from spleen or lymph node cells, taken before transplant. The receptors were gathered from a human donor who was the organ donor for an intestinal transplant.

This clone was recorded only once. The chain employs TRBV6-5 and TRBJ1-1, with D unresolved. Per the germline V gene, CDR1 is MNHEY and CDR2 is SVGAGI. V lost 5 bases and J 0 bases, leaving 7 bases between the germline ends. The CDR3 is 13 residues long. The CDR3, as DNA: TGTGCCAGCAGTGCCACAGTGAACACTGAAGCTTTCTTT. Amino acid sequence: CASSATVNTEAFF.

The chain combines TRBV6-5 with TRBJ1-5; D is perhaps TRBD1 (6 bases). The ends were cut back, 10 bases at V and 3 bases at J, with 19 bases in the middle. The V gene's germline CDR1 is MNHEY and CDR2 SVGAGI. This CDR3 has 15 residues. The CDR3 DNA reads TGTGCCACCGCGATATTGGGGGGCCCCAATCAGCCCCAGCATTTT. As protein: CATAILGGPNQPQHF.

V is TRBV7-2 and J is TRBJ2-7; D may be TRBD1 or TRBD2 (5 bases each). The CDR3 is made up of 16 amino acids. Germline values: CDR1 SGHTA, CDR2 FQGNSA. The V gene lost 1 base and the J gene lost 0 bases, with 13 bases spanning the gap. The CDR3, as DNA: TGTGCCAGCAGCTTAGGTGGGCAGGGAGCCTCCTACGAGCAGTACTTC. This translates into CASSLGGQGASYEQYF.

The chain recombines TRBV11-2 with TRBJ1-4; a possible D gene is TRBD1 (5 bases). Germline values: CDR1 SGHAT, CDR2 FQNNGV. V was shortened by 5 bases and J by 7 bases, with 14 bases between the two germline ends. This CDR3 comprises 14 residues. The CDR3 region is CASSPRNGGEKLFF. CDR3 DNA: TGTGCCAGCAGCCCTAGGAACGGGGGTGAAAAACTGTTTTTT.

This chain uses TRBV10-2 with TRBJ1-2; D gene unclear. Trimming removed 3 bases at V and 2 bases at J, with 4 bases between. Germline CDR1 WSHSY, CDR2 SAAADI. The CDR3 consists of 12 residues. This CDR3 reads CASSDRNYGYTF. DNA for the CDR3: TGCGCCAGCAGTGACAGGAACTATGGCTACACCTTC.